This T cell receptor beta chain was sequenced for a study of somatic mutations in cytotoxic T cells in rheumatoid arthritis. Study at large: The authors flow-sorted some V beta antibody-stained T-cell populations at nearly 100% purity, including V beta1+ cells that they sequenced for TCRB.

CDR1 MNHEY and CDR2 SVGAGI come from the germline V gene. The V end lost 0 bases, the J end lost 1 base, and 3 bases lay between the germline ends. The CDR3 spans 13 residues. The study pulled out CD4+ and CD8+ cells with positive magnetic bead selection and then checked their purity by flow cytometry. This clone was seen a few times. Clones were read by immunoSEQ multiplex PCR, and TCRdb kept only the in-frame ones, dropping some. The sample shows 25,000 to 30,000 clones, around nine tenths of them seen only once. The V and J genes are TRBV6-5 and TRBJ1-1, with D unclear. This receptor was identified in an adult with rheumatoid arthritis. Source material: CD8+ T cells sorted from blood. The CDR3 DNA is TGTGCCAGCAGTTACTCACAGAACACTGAAGCTTTCTTT. This sequence encodes CASSYSQNTEAFF.